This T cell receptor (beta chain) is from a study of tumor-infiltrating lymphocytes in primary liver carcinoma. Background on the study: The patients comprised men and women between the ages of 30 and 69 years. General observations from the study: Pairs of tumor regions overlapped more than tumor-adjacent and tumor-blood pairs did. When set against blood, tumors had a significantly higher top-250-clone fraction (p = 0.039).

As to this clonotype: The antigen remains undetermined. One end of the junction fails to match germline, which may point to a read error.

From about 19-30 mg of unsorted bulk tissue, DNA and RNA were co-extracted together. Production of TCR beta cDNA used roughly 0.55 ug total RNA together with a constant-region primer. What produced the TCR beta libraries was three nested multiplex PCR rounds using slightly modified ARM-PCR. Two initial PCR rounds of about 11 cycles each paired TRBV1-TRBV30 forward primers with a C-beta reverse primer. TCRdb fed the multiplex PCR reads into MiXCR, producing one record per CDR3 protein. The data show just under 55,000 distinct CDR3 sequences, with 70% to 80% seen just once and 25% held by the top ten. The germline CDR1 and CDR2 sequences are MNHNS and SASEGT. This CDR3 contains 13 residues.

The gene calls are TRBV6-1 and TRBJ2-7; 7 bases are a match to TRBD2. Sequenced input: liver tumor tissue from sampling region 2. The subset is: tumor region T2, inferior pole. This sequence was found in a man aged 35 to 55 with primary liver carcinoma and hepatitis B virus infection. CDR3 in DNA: TGTACCAGCAGTGAGCGGGACGACTACGGGCAGTACTTC. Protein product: CTSSERDDYGQYF.